This T cell receptor beta chain was observed in a study of blood T cell repertoires in COVID-19. The assay was immunoSEQ multiplex PCR, and TCRdb's table has in-frame clones only and misses some. The sample lists about 89,000 clones; approximately 88% were seen once. The J segment lost 6 bases and the V segment lost 6 bases, leaving 14 bases of the junction unmatched. This CDR3 is built from 15 residues. Germline lookup yields CDR1 GTSNPN and CDR2 SVGIG (reference sequence). The genes are TRBV30 and TRBJ1-1; TRBD1 matches 9 bases. This receptor was obtained from a man in his 60s with acute or convalescent COVID-19. Material: peripheral blood. The CDR3 sequence: CACLQGATGTPEAFF. In DNA, the CDR3 is TGTGCCTGCTTACAGGGGGCCACAGGGACCCCTGAAGCTTTCTTT.